This T cell receptor (beta chain) stems from a study of control samples from healthy donors and cancer patients. This table comes from immunoSEQ multiplex PCR, and its TCRdb copy is limited to in-frame clones, with some not included. The data contain 90,000 to 150,000 clones, around 88% of them singletons. The specimen sequenced was blood. The origin of this receptor is a man aged 35-49 years in good health.

CDR3 amino acids: CASSPTSSYEQYF. CDR3 bases: TGTGCCAGCAGTCCGACAAGCTCCTACGAGCAGTACTTC. The chain combines TRBV6-6 with TRBJ2-7; D is unresolved. This CDR3 has 13 residues. V was pared by 5 bases and J by 0 bases, with 8 bases between. CDR1 MNHNY and CDR2 SVGAGI come from the germline V gene (reference sequence).